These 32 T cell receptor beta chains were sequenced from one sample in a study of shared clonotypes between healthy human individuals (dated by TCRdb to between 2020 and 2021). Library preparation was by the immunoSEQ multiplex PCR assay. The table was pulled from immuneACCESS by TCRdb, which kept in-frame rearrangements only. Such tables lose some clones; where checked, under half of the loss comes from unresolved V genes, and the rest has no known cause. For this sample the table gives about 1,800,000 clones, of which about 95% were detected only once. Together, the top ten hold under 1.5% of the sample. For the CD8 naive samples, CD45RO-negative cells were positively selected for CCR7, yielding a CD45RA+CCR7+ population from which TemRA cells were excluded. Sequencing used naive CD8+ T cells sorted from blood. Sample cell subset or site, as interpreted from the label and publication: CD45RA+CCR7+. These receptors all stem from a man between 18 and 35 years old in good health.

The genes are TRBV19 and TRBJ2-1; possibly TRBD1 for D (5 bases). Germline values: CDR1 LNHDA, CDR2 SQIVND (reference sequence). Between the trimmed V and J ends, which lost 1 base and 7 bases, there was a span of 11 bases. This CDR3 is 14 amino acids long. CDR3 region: CASSIVQGLNEQFF. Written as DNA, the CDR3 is TGTGCCAGTAGTATAGTTCAGGGCCTTAATGAGCAGTTCTTC.

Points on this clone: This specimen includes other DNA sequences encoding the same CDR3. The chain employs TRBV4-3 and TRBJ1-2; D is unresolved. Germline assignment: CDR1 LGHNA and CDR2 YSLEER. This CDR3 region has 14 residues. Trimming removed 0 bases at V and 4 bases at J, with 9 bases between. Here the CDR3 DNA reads TGCGCCAGCAGCCAAGAGTCTGGTACCTATGGCTACACCTTC. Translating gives CASSQESGTYGYTF.

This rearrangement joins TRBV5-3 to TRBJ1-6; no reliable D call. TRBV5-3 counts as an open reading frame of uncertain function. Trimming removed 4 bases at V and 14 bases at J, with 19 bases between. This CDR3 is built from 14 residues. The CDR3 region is CARSPITRTASLHF. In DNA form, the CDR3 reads TGTGCCAGAAGCCCGATTACACGGACGGCGTCCCTCCACTTT.

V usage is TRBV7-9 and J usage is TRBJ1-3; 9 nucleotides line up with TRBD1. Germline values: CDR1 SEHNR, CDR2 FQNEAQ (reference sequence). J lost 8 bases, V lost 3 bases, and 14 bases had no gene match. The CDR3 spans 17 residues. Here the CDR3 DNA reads TGTGCCAGCAGCTTCCCTGATATGGACAGGGGTCGGGACACCATATATTTT. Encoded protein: CASSFPDMDRGRDTIYF.

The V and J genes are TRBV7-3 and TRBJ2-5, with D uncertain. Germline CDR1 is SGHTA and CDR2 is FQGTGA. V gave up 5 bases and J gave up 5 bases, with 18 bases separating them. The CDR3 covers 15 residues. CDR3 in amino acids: CASSAQGGVGETQYF. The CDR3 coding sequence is TGTGCCAGCAGCGCGCAAGGTGGGGTTGGCGAGACCCAGTACTTC.

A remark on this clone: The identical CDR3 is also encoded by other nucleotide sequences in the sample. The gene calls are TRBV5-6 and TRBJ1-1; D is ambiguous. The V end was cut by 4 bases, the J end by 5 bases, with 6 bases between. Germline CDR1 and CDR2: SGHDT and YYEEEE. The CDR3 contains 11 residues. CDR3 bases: TGTGCCAGCAGCCTAAGTACTGAAGCTTTCTTT. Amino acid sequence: CASSLSTEAFF.

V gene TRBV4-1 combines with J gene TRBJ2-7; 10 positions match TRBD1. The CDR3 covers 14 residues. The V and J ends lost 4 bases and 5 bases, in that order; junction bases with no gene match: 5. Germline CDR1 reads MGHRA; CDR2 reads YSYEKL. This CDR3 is CASSPYGTGDEQYF. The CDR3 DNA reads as TGCGCCAGCAGCCCCTACGGGACAGGGGACGAGCAGTACTTC.

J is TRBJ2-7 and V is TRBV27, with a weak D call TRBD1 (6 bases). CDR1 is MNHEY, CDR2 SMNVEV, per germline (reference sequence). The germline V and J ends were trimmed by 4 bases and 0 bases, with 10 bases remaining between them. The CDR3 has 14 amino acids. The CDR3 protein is CASSSSGASYEQYF. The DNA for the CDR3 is TGTGCCAGCAGTTCGTCAGGGGCCTCCTACGAGCAGTACTTC.

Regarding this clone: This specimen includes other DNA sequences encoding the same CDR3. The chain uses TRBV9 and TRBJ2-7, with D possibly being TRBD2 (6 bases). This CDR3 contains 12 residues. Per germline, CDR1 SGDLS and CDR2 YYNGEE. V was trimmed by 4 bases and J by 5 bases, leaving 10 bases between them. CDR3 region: CASSSGGNEQYF. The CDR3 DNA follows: TGTGCCAGCAGCTCCGGAGGGAACGAGCAGTACTTC.

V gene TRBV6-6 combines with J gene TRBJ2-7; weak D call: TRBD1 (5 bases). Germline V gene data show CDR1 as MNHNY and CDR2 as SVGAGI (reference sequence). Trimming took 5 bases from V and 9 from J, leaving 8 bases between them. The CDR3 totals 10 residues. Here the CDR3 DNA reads TGTGCCAGCAGTGGGGCGGCGCAGTACTTC. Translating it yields CASSGAAQYF.

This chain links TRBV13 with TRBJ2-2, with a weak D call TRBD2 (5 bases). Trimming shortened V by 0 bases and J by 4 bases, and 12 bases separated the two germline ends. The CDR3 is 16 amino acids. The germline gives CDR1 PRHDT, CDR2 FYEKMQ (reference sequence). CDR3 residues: CASSLGPGWGTGELFF. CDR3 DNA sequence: TGTGCCAGCAGCTTAGGCCCGGGATGGGGCACCGGGGAGCTGTTTTTT.

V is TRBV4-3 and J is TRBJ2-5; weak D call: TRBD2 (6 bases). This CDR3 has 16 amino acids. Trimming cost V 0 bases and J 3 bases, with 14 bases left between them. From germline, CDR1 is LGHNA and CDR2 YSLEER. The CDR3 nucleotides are TGCGCCAGCAGCCAAGATCTAGGAGGGCCTAAAGAGACCCAGTACTTC. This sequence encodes CASSQDLGGPKETQYF.

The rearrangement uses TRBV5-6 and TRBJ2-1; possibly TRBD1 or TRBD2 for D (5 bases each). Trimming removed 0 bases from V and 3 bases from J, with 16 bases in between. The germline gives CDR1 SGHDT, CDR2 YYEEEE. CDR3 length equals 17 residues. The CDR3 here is CASSLVSGLLIYNEQFF. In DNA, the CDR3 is TGTGCCAGCAGCTTGGTATCGGGGCTCCTAATCTACAATGAGCAGTTCTTC.

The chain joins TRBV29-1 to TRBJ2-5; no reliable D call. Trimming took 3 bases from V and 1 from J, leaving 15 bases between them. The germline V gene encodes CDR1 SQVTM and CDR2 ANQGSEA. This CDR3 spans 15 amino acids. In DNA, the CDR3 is TGCAGCGTTGATCGTTCAGGAGCAACCCAAGAGACCCAGTACTTC. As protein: CSVDRSGATQETQYF.

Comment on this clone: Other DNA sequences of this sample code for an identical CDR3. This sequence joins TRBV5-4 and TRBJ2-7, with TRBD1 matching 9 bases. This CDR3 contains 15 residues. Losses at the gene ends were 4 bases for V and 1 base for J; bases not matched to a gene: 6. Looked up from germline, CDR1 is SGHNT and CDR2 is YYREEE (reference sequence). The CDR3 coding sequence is TGTGCCAGCAGCCTTGGACAGGGGTCGTCCTACGAGCAGTACTTC. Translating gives CASSLGQGSSYEQYF.

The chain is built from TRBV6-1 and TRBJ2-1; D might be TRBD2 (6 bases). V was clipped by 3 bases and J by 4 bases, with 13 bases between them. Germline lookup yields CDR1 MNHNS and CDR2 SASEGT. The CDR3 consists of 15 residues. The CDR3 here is CASSDSGSWYNEQFF. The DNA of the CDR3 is TGTGCCAGCAGTGATTCCGGGAGTTGGTACAATGAGCAGTTCTTC.

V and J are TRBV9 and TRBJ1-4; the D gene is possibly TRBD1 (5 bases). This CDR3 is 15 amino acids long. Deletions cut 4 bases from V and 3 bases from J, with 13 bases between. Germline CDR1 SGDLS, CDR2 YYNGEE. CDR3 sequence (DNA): TGTGCCAGCAGCCACTCAGGGAGTTCTAATGAAAAACTGTTTTTT. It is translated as CASSHSGSSNEKLFF.

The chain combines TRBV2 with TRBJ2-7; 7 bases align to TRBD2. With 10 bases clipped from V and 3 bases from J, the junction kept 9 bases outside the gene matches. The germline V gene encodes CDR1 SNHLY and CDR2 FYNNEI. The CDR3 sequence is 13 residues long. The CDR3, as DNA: TGTGCCACTACCCTAGCGGATGTCTACGAGCAGTACTTC. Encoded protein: CATTLADVYEQYF.

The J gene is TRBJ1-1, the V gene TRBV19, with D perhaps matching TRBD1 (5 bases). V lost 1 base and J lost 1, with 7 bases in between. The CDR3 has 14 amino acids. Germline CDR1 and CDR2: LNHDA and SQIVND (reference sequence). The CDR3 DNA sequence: TGTGCCAGTAGTATAGTGGGACCGAACACTGAAGCTTTCTTT. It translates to CASSIVGPNTEAFF.

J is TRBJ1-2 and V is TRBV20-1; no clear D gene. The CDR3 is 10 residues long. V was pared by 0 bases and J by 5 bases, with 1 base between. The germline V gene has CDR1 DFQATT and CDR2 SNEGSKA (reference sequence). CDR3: CSAREYGYTF. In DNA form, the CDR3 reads TGCAGTGCTAGAGAATATGGCTACACCTTC.

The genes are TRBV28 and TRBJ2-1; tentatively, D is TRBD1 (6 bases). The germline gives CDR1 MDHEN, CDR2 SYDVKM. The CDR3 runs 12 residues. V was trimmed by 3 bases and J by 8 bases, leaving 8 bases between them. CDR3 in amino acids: CASSFEGDEQFF. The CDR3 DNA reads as TGTGCCAGCAGTTTTGAGGGGGATGAGCAGTTCTTC.

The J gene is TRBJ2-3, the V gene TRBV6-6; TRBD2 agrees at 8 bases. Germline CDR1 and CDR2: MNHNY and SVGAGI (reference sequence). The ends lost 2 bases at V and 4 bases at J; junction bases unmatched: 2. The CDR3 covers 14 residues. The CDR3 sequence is CASSYTGGSDTQYF. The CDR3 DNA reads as TGTGCCAGCAGTTACACGGGAGGGTCAGATACGCAGTATTTT.

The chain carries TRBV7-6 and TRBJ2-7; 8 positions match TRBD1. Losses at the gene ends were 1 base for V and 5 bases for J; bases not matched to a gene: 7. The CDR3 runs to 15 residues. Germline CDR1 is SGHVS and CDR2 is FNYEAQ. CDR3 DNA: TGTGCCAGCAGCTTAGTGCAGGGGGCTCTTGACGAGCAGTACTTC. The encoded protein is CASSLVQGALDEQYF.

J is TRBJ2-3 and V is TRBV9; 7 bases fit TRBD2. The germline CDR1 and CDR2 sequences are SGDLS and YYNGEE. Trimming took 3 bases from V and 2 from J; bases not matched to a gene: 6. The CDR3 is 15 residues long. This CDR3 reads CASSELAANTDTQYF. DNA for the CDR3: TGTGCCAGCAGCGAGCTAGCGGCCAACACAGATACGCAGTATTTT.

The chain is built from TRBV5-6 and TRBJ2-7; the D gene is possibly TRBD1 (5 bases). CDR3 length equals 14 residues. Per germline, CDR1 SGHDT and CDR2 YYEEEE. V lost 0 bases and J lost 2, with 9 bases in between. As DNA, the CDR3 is TGTGCCAGCAGCTTGGGGGGCTTCACCTACGAGCAGTACTTC. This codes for CASSLGGFTYEQYF.

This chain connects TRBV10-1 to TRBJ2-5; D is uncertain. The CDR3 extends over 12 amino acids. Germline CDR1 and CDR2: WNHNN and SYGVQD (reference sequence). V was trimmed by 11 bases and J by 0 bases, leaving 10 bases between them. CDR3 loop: CAGAENQETQYF. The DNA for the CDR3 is TGCGCCGGCGCAGAGAACCAAGAGACCCAGTACTTC.

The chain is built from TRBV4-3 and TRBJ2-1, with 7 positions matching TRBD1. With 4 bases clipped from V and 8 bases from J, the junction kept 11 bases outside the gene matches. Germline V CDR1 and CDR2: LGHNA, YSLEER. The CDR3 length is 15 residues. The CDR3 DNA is TGCGCCAGCAGCCCGCGACAGGGCCTGAGTGATGAGCAGTTCTTC. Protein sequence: CASSPRQGLSDEQFF.

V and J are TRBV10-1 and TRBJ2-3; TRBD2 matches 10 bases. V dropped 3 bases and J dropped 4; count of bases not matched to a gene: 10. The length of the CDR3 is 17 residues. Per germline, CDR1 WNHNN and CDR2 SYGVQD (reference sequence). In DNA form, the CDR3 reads TGCGCCAGCAGTGACCCGTCTACTAGCGGGGCGTCAGATACGCAGTATTTT. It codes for CASSDPSTSGASDTQYF.

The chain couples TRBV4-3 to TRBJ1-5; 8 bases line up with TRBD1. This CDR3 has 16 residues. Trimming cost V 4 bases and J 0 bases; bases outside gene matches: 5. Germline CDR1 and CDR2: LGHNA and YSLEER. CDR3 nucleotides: TGCGCCAGCAGCCCGGAGACAGGGGCTAGCAATCAGCCCCAGCATTTT. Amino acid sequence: CASSPETGASNQPQHF.

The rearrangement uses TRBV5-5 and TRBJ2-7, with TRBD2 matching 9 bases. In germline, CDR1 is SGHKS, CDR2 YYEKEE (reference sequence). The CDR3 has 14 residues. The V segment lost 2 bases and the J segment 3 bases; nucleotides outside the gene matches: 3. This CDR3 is CASSFSGSNYEQYF. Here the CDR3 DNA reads TGTGCCAGCAGCTTTAGCGGGAGTAACTACGAGCAGTACTTC.

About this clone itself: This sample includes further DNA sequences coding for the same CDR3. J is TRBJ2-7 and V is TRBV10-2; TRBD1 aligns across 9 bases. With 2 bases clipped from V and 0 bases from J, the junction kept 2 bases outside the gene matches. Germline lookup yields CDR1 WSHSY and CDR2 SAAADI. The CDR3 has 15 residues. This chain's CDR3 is CASSEAGQGSYEQYF. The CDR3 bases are TGCGCCAGCAGTGAGGCGGGACAGGGCTCCTACGAGCAGTACTTC.

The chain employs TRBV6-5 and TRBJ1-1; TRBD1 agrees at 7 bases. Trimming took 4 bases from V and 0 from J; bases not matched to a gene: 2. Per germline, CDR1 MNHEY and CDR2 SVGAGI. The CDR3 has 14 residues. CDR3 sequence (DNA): TGTGCCAGCAGTTGGGGGACAGTGAACACTGAAGCTTTCTTT. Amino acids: CASSWGTVNTEAFF.